This T cell receptor (beta chain) was observed in a study of T-cell reconstitution after alpha-beta-depleted transplantation in children. CDR1 DFQATT and CDR2 SNEGSKA come from the germline V gene (reference sequence). V was cut by 6 bases and J by 5 bases, with 20 bases left in between. The CDR3 is 14 residues long. Preparation of the TCRbeta library used unique molecular identifiers. TCRdb processed the PCR reads anew with MiXCR; each CDR3 protein has one entry. The table includes about 370,000 distinct CDR3 sequences, about a fifth detected once. This clonotype was observed a handful of times. V gene TRBV20-1 combines with J gene TRBJ2-7; tentatively, D is TRBD1 (5 bases). The material sequenced was PBMCs from the stem cell graft donor, taken from the stem cell graft. The clonotype was recovered from a human donor who donated a stem cell graft to a child with acute myeloid leukemia. The CDR3 reads CSATPGIGIHEQYF. The CDR3 DNA reads TGCAGTGCAACCCCAGGGATTGGTATCCACGAGCAGTACTTC.